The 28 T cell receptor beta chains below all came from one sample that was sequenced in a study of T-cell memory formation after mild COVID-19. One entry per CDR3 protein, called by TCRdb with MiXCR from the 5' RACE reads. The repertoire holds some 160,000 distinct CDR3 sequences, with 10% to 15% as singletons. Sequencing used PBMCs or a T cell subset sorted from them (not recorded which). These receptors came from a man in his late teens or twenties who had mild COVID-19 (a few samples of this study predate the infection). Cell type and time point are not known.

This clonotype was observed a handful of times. In DNA form, the CDR3 reads TGCAGCGTTGGGACCCCAGGGGGCCTCAGCGATACGCAGTATTTT. The encoded protein is CSVGTPGGLSDTQYF. This chain joins TRBV29-1 and TRBJ2-3; 8 bases match TRBD1. Germline CDR1 SQVTM, CDR2 ANQGSEA. The CDR3 contains 15 residues. With 4 bases clipped from V and 6 bases from J, the junction kept 12 bases outside the gene matches.

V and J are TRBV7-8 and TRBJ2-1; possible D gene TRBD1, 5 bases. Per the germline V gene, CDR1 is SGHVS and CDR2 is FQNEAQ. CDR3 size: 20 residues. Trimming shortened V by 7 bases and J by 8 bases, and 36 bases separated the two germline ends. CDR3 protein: CASTHPRPIDSAWIVDEQFF. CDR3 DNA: TGTGCCAGCACACACCCACGTCCGATCGACAGTGCCTGGATTGTGGATGAGCAGTTCTTC.

In DNA form, the CDR3 reads TGTGCCAGCGGGGTCCGAGGGAACACTGAAGCTTTCTTT. It encodes CASGVRGNTEAFF. V usage is TRBV12-3 or TRBV12-4 and J usage is TRBJ1-1, with D unclear. The CDR3 extends over 13 amino acids. V was trimmed by 8 bases and J by 1 base, leaving 11 bases between them.

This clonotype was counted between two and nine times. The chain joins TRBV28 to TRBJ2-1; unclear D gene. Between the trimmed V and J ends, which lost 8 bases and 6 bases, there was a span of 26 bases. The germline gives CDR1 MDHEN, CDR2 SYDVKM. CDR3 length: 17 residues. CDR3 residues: CASPPRYWTDSSNEQFF. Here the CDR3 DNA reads TGTGCCAGCCCCCCCCGCTACTGGACGGATAGTTCCAATGAGCAGTTCTTC.

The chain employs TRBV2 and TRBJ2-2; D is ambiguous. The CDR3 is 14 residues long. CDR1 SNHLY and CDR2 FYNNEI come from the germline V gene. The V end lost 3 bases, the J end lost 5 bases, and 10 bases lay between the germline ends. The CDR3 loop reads CASSEGRRTGELFF. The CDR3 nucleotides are TGTGCCAGCAGTGAGGGCAGGCGGACCGGGGAGCTGTTTTTT.

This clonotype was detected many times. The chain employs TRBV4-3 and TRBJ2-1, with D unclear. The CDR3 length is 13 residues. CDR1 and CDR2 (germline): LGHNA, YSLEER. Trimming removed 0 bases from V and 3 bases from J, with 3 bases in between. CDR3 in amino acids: CASSQDFYNEQFF. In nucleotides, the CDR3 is TGCGCCAGCAGCCAAGATTTCTACAATGAGCAGTTCTTC.

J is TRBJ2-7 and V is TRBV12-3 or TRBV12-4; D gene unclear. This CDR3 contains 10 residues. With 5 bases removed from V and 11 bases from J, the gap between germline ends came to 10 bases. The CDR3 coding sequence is TGTGCCAGCAGTAGACTGGTGGAGTACTTC. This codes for CASSRLVEYF.

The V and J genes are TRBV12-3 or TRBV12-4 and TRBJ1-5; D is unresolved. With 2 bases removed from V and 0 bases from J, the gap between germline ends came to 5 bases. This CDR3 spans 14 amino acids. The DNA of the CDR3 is TGTGCCAGCAGTTTATATGATAGCAATCAGCCCCAGCATTTT. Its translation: CASSLYDSNQPQHF.

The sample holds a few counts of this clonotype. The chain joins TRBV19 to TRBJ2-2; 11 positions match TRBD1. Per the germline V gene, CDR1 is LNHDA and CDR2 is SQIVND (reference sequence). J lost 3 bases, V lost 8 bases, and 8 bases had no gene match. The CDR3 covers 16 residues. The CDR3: CASGTGQGEDTGELFF. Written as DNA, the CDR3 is TGTGCCAGTGGTACGGGACAGGGGGAAGACACCGGGGAGCTGTTTTTT.

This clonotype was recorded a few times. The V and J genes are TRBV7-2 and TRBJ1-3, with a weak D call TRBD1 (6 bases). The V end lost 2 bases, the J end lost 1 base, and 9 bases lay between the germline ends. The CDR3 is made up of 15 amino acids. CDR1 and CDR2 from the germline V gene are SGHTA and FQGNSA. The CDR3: CASSLQGQSGNTIYF. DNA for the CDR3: TGTGCCAGCAGCTTACAGGGGCAGTCTGGAAACACCATATATTTT.

The DNA for the CDR3 is TGTGCCAGCAGCTCGTTGCGGGGGCGCACTGAAGCTTTCTTT. This translates into CASSSLRGRTEAFF. This chain joins TRBV7-9 and TRBJ1-1; TRBD1 is a possible D gene (6 bases). This CDR3 has 14 amino acids. The germline gives CDR1 SEHNR, CDR2 FQNEAQ (reference sequence). V gave up 4 bases and J gave up 4 bases, with 13 bases separating them.

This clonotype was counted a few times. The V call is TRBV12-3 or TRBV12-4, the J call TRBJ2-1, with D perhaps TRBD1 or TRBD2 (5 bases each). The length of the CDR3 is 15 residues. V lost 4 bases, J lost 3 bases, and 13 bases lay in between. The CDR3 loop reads CASSYGGTHYNEQFF. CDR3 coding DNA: TGTGCCAGCAGTTATGGGGGTACCCACTACAATGAGCAGTTCTTC.

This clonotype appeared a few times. CDR3 in DNA: TGTGCCAGCAGCTTAGCGCGGACAGGATCTCATAATTCACCCCTCCACTTT. Translation: CASSLARTGSHNSPLHF. The chain uses TRBV7-6 and TRBJ1-6; 7 bases map to TRBD1. CDR1 SGHVS and CDR2 FNYEAQ come from the germline V gene. CDR3 length: 17 residues. V trimming: 0 bases; J trimming: 5 bases; junction bases outside the gene matches: 7.

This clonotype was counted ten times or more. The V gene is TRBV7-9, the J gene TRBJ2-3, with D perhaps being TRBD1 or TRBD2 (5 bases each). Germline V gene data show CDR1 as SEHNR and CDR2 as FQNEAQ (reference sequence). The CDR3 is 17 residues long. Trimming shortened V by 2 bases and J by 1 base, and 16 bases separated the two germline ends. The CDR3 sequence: CASSLPPQLGGTDTQYF. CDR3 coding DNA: TGTGCCAGCAGCTTACCTCCCCAATTGGGGGGCACAGATACGCAGTATTTT.

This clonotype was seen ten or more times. Here the CDR3 reads CASSPGRGELFF. CDR3 nucleotides: TGTGCCAGCAGCCCGGGACGTGGGGAGCTGTTTTTT. The chain is built from TRBV3-1 and TRBJ2-2; D tentatively fits TRBD1 or TRBD2 (5 bases each). The CDR3 length is 12 residues. The germline V gene has CDR1 LGHDT and CDR2 YNNKEL (reference sequence). V lost 4 bases and J lost 8, with 8 bases in between.

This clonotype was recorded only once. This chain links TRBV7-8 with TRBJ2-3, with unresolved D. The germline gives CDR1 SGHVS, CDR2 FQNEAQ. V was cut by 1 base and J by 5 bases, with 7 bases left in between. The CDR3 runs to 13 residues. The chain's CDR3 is CASSLDKQDTQYF. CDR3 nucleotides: TGTGCCAGCAGCTTAGATAAGCAAGATACGCAGTATTTT.

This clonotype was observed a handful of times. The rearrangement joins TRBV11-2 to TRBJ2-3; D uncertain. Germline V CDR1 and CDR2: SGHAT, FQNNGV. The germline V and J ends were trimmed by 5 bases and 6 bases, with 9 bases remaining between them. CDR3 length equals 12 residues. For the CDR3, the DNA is TGTGCCAGCAGCACAAGAGTGGATACGCAGTATTTT. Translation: CASSTRVDTQYF.

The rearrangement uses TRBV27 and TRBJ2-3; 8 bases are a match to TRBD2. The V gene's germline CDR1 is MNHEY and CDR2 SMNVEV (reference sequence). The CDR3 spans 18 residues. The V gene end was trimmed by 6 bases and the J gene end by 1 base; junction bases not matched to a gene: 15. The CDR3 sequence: CASRLSGLGVLRTDTQYF. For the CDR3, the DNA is TGTGCCAGCAGACTATCGGGACTAGGAGTTTTGCGCACAGATACGCAGTATTTT.

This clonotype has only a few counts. The DNA for the CDR3 is TGCGCCAGCAGCCAATTCTCCCGGAACACTGAAGCTTTCTTT. This encodes CASSQFSRNTEAFF. The V gene is TRBV4-1, the J gene TRBJ1-1; D is unclear. Trimming left V 2 bases short and J 1 base short, with 8 bases between. This CDR3 spans 14 amino acids. The V gene's germline CDR1 is MGHRA and CDR2 YSYEKL.

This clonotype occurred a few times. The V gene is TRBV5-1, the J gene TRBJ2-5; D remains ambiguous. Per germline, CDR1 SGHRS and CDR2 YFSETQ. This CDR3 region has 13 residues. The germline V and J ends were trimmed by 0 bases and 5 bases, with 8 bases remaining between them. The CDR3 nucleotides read TGCGCCAGCAGCTTGGCCAGAGTTGAGACCCAGTACTTC. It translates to CASSLARVETQYF. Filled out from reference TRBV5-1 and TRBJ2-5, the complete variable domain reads KAGVTQTPRYLIKTRGQQVTLSCSPISGHRSVSWYQQTPGQGLQFLFEYFSETQRNKGNFPGRFSGRQFSNSRSEMNVSTLELGDSALYLCASSLARVETQYFGPGTRLLVL.

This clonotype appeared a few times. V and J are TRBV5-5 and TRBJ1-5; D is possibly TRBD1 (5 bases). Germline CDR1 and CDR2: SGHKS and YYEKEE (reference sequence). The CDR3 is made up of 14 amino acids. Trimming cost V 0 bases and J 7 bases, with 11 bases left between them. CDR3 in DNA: TGTGCCAGCAGCTTGGAGCAGGGTGACCAGCCCCAGCATTTT. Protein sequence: CASSLEQGDQPQHF.

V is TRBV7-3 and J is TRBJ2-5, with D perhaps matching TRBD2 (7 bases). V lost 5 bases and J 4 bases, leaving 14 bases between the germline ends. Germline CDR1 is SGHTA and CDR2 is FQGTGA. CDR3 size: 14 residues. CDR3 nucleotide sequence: TGTGCCAGCAGCCCAGAGAGGGGGGGAGAGACCCAGTACTTC. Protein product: CASSPERGGETQYF. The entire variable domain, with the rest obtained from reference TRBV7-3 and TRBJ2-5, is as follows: GAGVSQTPSNKVTEKGKYVELRCDPISGHTALYWYRQSLGQGPEFLIYFQGTGAADDSGLPNDRFFAVRPEGSVSTLKIQRTERGDSAVYLCASSPERGGETQYFGPGTRLLVL.

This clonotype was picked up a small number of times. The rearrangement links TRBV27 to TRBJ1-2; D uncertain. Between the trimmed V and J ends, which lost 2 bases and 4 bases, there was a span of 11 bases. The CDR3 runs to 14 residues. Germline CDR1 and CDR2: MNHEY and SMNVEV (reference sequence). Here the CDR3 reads CASSLEGSSYGYTF. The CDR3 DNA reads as TGTGCCAGCAGTTTAGAGGGTTCTAGCTATGGCTACACCTTC.

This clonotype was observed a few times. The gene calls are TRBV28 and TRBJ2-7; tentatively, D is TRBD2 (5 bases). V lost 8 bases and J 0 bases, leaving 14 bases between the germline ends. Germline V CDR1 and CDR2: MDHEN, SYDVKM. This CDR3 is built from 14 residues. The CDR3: CASRRLGSSYEQYV. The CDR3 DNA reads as TGTGCCAGCCGAAGACTTGGGAGCTCCTACGAGCAGTACGTC.

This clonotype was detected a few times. The DNA for the CDR3 is TGTGCCAGCAGCGTGACACCGGGACCCTACGAGCAGTACTTC. Protein: CASSVTPGPYEQYF. This rearrangement joins TRBV9 to TRBJ2-7; D might be TRBD1 or TRBD2, each matching 5 bases. The germline V and J ends were trimmed by 2 bases and 2 bases, with 11 bases remaining between them. The germline V gene has CDR1 SGDLS and CDR2 YYNGEE. The CDR3 length is 14 residues.

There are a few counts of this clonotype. DNA of the CDR3: TGTGCCAGCAGCCCGACAGGCACGCTAGGGCCCCAGCATTTT. Its protein is CASSPTGTLGPQHF. This rearrangement joins TRBV7-2 to TRBJ1-5; maybe TRBD1 (6 bases). CDR1 and CDR2 from the germline V gene are SGHTA and FQGNSA. The CDR3 is 14 residues long. Trimming pared 5 bases from V and 9 bases from J, leaving 17 bases between.

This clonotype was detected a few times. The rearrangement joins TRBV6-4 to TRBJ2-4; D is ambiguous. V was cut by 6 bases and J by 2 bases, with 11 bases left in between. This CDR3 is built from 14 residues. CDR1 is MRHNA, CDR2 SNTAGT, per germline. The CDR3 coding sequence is TGTGCCAGCAGCCTCAGCCGTCCCAAAAACATTCAGTACTTC. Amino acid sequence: CASSLSRPKNIQYF.

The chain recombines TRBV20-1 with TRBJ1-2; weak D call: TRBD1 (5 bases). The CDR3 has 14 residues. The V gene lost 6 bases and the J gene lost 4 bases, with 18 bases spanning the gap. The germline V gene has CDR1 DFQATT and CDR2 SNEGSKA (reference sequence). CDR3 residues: CSASGTTVGYGYTF. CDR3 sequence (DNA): TGCAGTGCAAGCGGGACGACAGTGGGCTATGGCTACACCTTC.